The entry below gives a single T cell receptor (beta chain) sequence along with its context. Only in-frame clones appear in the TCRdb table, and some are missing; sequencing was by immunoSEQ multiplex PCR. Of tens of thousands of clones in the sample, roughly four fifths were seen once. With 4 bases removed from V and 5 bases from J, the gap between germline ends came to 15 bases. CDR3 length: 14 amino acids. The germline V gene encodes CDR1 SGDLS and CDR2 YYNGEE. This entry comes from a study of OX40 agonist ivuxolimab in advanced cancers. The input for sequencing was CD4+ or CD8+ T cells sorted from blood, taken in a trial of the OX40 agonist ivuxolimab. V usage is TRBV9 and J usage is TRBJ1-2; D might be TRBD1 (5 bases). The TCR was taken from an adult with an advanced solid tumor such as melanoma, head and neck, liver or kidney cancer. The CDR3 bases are TGTGCCAGCAGCCGCACCGGGGGAGGGTATGGCTACACCTTC. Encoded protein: CASSRTGGGYGYTF. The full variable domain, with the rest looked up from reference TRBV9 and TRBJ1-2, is DSGVTQTPKHLITATGQRVTLRCSPRSGDLSVYWYQQSLDQGLQFLIQYYNGEERAKGNILERFSAQQFPDLHSELNLSSLELGDSALYFCASSRTGGGYGYTFGSGTRLTVV.